Each of the 14 T cell receptor beta chains below was sequenced from the same sample in a study of metastatic and nonmetastatic thyroid tumors. TCRdb re-clonotyped the PCR reads through MiXCR. Among around 4,000 clones, roughly 35% were seen once, and the ten largest hold roughly 48%. There were no patients who had received any treatment before thyroid surgery. The sample was adjacent normal tissue. All receptors come from a male donor with papillary thyroid cancer or a benign thyroid nodule (not recorded which). Some clones in this sample may be carry-over from other donors' samples.

As DNA, the CDR3 is TGCAGTGCTTCCCGACAGGGAAGTAATTCACCCCTCCACTTT. Its protein is CSASRQGSNSPLHF. V and J are TRBV20-1 and TRBJ1-6; TRBD1 matches at 7 bases. This CDR3 has 14 residues. Unmatched junction bases numbered 7, after V lost 5 bases and J lost 6 bases. Germline CDR1 and CDR2: DFQATT and SNEGSKA (reference sequence).

V usage is TRBV12-3 or TRBV12-4 and J usage is TRBJ1-5; possible D gene TRBD1, 5 bases. With 0 bases removed from V and 2 bases from J, the gap between germline ends came to 14 bases. CDR3 length: 17 residues. The CDR3: CASSLARGGLGNQPQHF. CDR3 nucleotides: TGTGCCAGCAGTTTAGCGCGTGGGGGATTGGGCAATCAGCCCCAGCATTTT.

This clone was seen only a few times. V usage is TRBV7-9 and J usage is TRBJ1-2; tentative D call: TRBD1 (6 bases). The ends were cut back, 5 bases at V and 3 bases at J, with 13 bases in the middle. CDR3 length: 14 residues. Germline V gene lookup returns CDR1 SEHNR and CDR2 FQNEAQ (reference sequence). CDR3 amino acids: CASSPDRGDYGYTF. Here the CDR3 DNA reads TGTGCCAGCAGCCCGGACAGAGGGGACTATGGCTACACCTTC.

This clone is judged medium-sized. The V gene is TRBV30, the J gene TRBJ2-1; D tentatively reads TRBD1 or TRBD2 (5 bases each). CDR3 length: 19 residues. V was pared by 0 bases and J by 3 bases, with 24 bases between. Germline V gene sequence: CDR1 GTSNPN, CDR2 SVGIG (reference sequence). CDR3 region: CAWSVPAGTPFLIYNEQFF. The DNA for the CDR3 is TGTGCCTGGAGTGTACCGGCAGGGACCCCCTTCCTGATCTACAATGAGCAGTTCTTC.

The J gene is TRBJ1-2, the V gene TRBV13; tentative D call: TRBD1 (5 bases). The CDR3 has 16 residues. V was pared by 0 bases and J by 6 bases, with 17 bases between. Germline V gene lookup returns CDR1 PRHDT and CDR2 FYEKMQ (reference sequence). The CDR3 nucleotides are TGTGCCAGCAGCTTAGGGTCCGGGACGATTGGGGATGGCTACACCTTC. It codes for CASSLGSGTIGDGYTF.

The chain joins TRBV6-1 to TRBJ1-2, with a possible D match to TRBD1 (5 bases). Germline values: CDR1 MNHNS, CDR2 SASEGT. V lost 6 bases and J lost 6, with 26 bases in between. The CDR3 loop spans 17 amino acids. This CDR3 reads CASRPRWRGAGGHGYTF. The DNA of the CDR3 is TGTGCCAGCAGACCCCGATGGAGGGGCGCGGGTGGCCATGGCTACACCTTC.

V usage is TRBV20-1 and J usage is TRBJ2-7; weak D call: TRBD2 (6 bases). Trimming removed 6 bases from V and 5 bases from J, with 23 bases in between. There are 15 residues in the CDR3. The germline V gene has CDR1 DFQATT and CDR2 SNEGSKA (reference sequence). The CDR3 DNA reads as TGCAGTGCCCGTGACCCTACCGGGGGTTTCAACGAGCAGTACTTC. Protein: CSARDPTGGFNEQYF.

The chain joins TRBV20-1 to TRBJ2-5, with 7 bases matching TRBD1. The CDR3 spans 16 residues. CDR1 is DFQATT, CDR2 SNEGSKA, per germline (reference sequence). After removal of 2 bases from V and 0 bases from J, the junction contained 9 bases not matched to a gene. CDR3 bases: TGCAGTGCTAGAAGTCGGGGACAGACCTACCAAGAGACCCAGTACTTC. Its protein product is CSARSRGQTYQETQYF.

The chain employs TRBV11-2 and TRBJ1-2, with D hard to call. The germline V and J ends were trimmed by 0 bases and 2 bases, with 4 bases remaining between them. Germline CDR1 and CDR2: SGHAT and FQNNGV. The length of the CDR3 is 13 residues. The CDR3 DNA sequence: TGTGCCAGCAGCTTAGAGTGGAACTATGGCTACACCTTC. It is translated as CASSLEWNYGYTF.

This clone was recorded a few times. The V and J genes are TRBV6-1 and TRBJ2-7; 7 bases match TRBD1. Germline V gene data show CDR1 as MNHNS and CDR2 as SASEGT. The CDR3 consists of 14 residues. The V segment lost 7 bases and the J segment 6 bases; nucleotides outside the gene matches: 12. CDR3: CASIRGTREGEQYF. Written as DNA, the CDR3 is TGTGCCAGCATCAGGGGGACAAGAGAGGGCGAGCAGTACTTC.

The sample holds a few counts of this clone. V and J are TRBV6-1 and TRBJ1-5, with D unresolved. Germline assignment: CDR1 MNHNS and CDR2 SASEGT. Trimming took 0 bases from V and 1 from J, leaving 10 bases between them. The CDR3 spans 16 residues. CDR3 DNA sequence: TGTGCCAGCAGTGAAGCGTTTCTAGGGAGCAATCAGCCCCAGCATTTT. This translates into CASSEAFLGSNQPQHF.

V usage is TRBV20-1 and J usage is TRBJ2-6, with a weak D call TRBD1 (6 bases). Germline V gives CDR1 DFQATT, CDR2 SNEGSKA (reference sequence). The V end lost 3 bases, the J end lost 4 bases, and 16 bases lay between the germline ends. This CDR3 is 16 amino acids long. In nucleotides, the CDR3 is TGCAGTGCTAGTATGGGGGCCGGGTCCGGGGCCAACGTCCTGACTTTC. Its protein is CSASMGAGSGANVLTF.

Within the sample, this clone is large (0.1 to 1%). The chain couples TRBV2 to TRBJ2-7; D gene ambiguous. In germline, CDR1 is SNHLY, CDR2 FYNNEI. There are 11 residues in the CDR3. V lost 5 bases and J lost 5, with 7 bases in between. The CDR3 DNA reads TGTGCCAGCAGTCAAAAGGACGAGCAGTACTTC. This gives the protein CASSQKDEQYF.

V gene TRBV28 combines with J gene TRBJ2-2; no clear D. CDR1 is MDHEN, CDR2 SYDVKM, per germline. The CDR3 has 13 residues. The germline V and J ends were trimmed by 7 bases and 8 bases, with 14 bases remaining between them. The CDR3 coding sequence is TGTGCCAGCACCGATTATGAGACAGGGGAGCTGTTTTTT. This encodes CASTDYETGELFF.